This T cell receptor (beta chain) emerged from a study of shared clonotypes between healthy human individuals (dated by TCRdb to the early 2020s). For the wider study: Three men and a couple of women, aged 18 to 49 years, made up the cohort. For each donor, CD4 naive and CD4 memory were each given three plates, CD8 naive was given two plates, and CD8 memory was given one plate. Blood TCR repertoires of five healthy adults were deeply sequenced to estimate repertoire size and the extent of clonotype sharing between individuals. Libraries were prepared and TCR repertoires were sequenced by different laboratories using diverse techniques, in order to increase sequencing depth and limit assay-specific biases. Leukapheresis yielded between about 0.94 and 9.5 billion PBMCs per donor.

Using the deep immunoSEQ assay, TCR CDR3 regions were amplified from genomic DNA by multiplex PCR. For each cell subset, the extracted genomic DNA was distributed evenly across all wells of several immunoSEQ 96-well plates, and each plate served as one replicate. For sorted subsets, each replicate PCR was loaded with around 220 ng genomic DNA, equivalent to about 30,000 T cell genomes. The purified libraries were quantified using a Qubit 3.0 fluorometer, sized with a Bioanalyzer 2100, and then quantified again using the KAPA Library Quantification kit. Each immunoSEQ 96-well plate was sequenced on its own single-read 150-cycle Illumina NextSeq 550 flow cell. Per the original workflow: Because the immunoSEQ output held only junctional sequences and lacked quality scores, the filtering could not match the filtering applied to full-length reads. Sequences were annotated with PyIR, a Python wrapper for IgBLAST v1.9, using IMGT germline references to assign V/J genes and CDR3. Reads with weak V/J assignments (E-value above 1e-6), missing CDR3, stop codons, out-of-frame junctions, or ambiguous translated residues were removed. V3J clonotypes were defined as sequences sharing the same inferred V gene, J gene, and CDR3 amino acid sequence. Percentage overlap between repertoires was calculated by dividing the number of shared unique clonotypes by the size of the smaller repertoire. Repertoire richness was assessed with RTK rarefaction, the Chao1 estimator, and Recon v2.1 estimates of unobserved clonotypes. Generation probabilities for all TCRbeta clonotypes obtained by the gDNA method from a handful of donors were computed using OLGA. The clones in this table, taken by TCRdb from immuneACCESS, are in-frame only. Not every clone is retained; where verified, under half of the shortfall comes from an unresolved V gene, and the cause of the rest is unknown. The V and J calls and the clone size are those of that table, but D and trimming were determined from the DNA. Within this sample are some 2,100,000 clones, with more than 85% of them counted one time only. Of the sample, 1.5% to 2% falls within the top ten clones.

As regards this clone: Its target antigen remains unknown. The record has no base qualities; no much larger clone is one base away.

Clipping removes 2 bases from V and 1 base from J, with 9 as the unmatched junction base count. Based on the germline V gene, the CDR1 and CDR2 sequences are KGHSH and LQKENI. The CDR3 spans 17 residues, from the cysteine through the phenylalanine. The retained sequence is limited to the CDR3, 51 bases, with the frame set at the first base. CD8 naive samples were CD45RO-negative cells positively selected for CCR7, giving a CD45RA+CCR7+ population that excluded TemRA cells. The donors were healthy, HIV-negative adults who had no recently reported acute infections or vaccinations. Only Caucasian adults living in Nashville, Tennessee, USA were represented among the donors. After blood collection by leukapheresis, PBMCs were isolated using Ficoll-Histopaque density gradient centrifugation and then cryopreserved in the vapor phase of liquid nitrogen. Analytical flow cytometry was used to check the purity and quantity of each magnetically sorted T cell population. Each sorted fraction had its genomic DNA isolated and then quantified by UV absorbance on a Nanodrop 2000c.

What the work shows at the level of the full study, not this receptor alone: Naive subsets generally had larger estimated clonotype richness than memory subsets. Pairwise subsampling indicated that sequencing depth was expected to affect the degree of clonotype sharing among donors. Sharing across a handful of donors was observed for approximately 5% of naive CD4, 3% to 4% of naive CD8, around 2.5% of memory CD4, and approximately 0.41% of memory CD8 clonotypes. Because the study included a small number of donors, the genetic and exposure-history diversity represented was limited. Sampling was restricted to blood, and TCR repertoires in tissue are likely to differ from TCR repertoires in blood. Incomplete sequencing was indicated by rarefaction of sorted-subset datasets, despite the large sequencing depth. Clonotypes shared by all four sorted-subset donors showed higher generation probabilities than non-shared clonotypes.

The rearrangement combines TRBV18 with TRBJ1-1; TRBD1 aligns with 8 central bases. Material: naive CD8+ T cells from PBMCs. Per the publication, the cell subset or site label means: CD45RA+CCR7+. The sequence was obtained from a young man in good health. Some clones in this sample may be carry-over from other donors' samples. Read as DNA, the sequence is TGTGCCAGCTCACCATGGGACGTCAGGGGGCGGAACACTGAAGCTTTCTTT. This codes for CASSPWDVRGRNTEAFF.